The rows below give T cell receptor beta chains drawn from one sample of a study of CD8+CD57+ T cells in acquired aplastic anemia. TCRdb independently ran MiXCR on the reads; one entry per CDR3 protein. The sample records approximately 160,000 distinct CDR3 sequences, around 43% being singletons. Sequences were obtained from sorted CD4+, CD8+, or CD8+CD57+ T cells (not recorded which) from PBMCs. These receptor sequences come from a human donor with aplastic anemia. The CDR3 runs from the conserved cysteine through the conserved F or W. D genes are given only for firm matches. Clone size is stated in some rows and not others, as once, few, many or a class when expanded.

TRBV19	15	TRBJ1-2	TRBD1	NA	TGTGCCAGTAGTATATCGACAGGGGGCTCTTATGGCTACACCTTC	CASSISTGGSYGYTF
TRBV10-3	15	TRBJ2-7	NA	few	TGTGCCATCAGTGGGGCCAGCGGGCGAGACTACGAGCAGTACTTC	CAISGASGRDYEQYF
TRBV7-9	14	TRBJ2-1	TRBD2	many	TGTGCCAGCAGCCGCGGGAGCACCTACAATGAGCAGTTCTTC	CASSRGSTYNEQFF
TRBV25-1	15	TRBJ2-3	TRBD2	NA	TGTGCCAGCAGTGAAAGGGACGGGAGGGCGGATACGCAGTATTTT	CASSERDGRADTQYF
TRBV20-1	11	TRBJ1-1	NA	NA	TGCAGTGCGGTAGCGGGCACTGAAGCTTTCTTT	CSAVAGTEAFF
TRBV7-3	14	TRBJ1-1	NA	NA	TGTGCCAGCAGCTACAGGGAAGGGATCACTGTAGCTTTCTTT	CASSYREGITVAFF
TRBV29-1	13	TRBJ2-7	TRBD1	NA	TGCGGCGTTCAGAGGTCAGGGGGCTACGAGCAGTACTTC	CGVQRSGGYEQYF
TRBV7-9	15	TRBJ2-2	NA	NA	TGTGCCAGCAGTGTTGGGACACACAACACCGGGGAGCTGTTTTTT	CASSVGTHNTGELFF
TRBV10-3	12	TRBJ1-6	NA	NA	TGTGCCATCAGTGACCGGGAGGGACCCCTCCACTTT	CAISDREGPLHF
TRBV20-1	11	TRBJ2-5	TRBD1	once	TGCAGTGCCATGACAGGGGTGACCCAGTACTTC	CSAMTGVTQYF
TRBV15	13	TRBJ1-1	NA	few	TGTGCCACCAGCAGAGAACGAAACACTGAAGCTTTCTTT	CATSRERNTEAFF
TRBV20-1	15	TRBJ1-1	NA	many	TGCAGTGCTAAGCAGGGTCTAGATTTGAACACTGAAGCTTTCTTT	CSAKQGLDLNTEAFF
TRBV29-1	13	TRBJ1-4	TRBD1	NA	TGCAGCGTTGATAGGGGGCGAGGGGAAAAACTGTTTTTT	CSVDRGRGEKLFF
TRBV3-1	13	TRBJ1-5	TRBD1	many	TGTGCCAGCAGCTCCTCCCAGGGGGAGCCCCAGCATTTT	CASSSSQGEPQHF
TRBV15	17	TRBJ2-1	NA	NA	TGTGCCACCAGCAGAGATTCGGCTAGCAGCTCCTACAATGAGCAGTTCTTC	CATSRDSASSSYNEQFF
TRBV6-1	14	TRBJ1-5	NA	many	TGTGCCAGCAGCCCATTCACGGGCAATCAGCCCCAGCATTTT	CASSPFTGNQPQHF
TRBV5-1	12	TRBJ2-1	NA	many	TGCGCCAGCAGCTTGGGGCGGAATGAGCAGTTCTTC	CASSLGRNEQFF
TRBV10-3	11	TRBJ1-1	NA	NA	TGTGCCATCAGGCTCCACGAAGAAGCTTTCTTT	CAIRLHEEAFF
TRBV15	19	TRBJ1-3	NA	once	TGTGCCACCAGCAGAGATATGGGCAGTTTTTCGGCCCGCGGAAACACCATATATTTT	CATSRDMGSFSARGNTIYF